A single sample is the source of the 15 T cell receptor beta chains below, sequenced in a study of T cell repertoires in aging, cancer and after chemotherapy. TRB rearrangements spanning V, D and J were amplified using mixed TRB-A/B primers. From the multiplex PCR reads, TCRdb called clonotypes with MiXCR, one entry per CDR3 protein. This sample has around 2,000 distinct CDR3 sequences; about 16% occur once, and the top ten carry approximately 5%. The template was genomic DNA from peripheral blood, not RNA. The sample consisted of blood. The receptors stem from a human donor with a solid tumor.

This clonotype was seen a handful of times. The chain links TRBV10-1 to TRBJ2-7, with D hard to call. CDR1 is WNHNN, CDR2 SYGVQD, per germline (reference sequence). This CDR3 is built from 14 residues. V gave up 6 bases and J gave up 3 bases, with 15 bases separating them. The DNA for the CDR3 is TGCGCCAGCAGAGCGCTTAGTTTAAACTACGAGCAGTACTTC. Its translation is CASRALSLNYEQYF.

In its sample, this clonotype ranks as medium-sized (0.01 to 0.1%). The gene calls are TRBV24-1 and TRBJ2-5; D possibly corresponds to TRBD2 (7 bases). CDR1 is KGHDR and CDR2 is SFDVKD in the germline V gene. V lost 3 bases to trimming and J lost 2 bases, with 15 bases between them. The CDR3 spans 16 residues. CDR3: CATSDLGGGRQETQYF. In nucleotides, the CDR3 is TGTGCCACCAGTGATCTGGGGGGGGGCAGGCAAGAGACCCAGTACTTC.

This clonotype is medium-sized by share. V is TRBV14 and J is TRBJ2-5; D gene uncertain. V lost 2 bases, J lost 5 bases, and 15 bases lay in between. The CDR3 consists of 15 residues. Per the germline V gene, CDR1 is SGHDN and CDR2 is FVKESK. CDR3 coding DNA: TGTGCCAGCAGCCAAAACAACCTCTCCGGGGAGACCCAGTACTTC. Translating gives CASSQNNLSGETQYF.

The V gene is TRBV19, the J gene TRBJ1-1; 11 nucleotides agree with TRBD1. The CDR3 loop spans 15 amino acids. The germline gives CDR1 LNHDA, CDR2 SQIVND (reference sequence). V was clipped by 3 bases and J by 4 bases; unmatched bases: 4. Here the CDR3 DNA reads TGTGCCAGTAGTATCCCAGGGACAGGGGGCACTGAAGCTTTCTTT. This encodes CASSIPGTGGTEAFF. The complete variable domain, with remaining parts taken from reference TRBV19 and TRBJ1-1, reads DGGITQSPKYLFRKEGQNVTLSCEQNLNHDAMYWYRQDPGQGLRLIYYSQIVNDFQKGDIAEGYSVSREKKESFPLTVTSAQKNPTAFYLCASSIPGTGGTEAFFGQGTRLTVV.

This clonotype is large (0.1 to 1%) in the sample. This chain joins TRBV19 and TRBJ1-2; D call uncertain. In germline, CDR1 is LNHDA, CDR2 SQIVND (reference sequence). V shed 5 bases and J shed 4 bases, with 17 bases lying between them. The CDR3 runs 15 residues. The CDR3 nucleotides read TGTGCCAGTAGTGACCCGCTGAAGGGAGGCTATGGCTACACCTTC. Protein sequence: CASSDPLKGGYGYTF.

The V gene is TRBV4-2, the J gene TRBJ1-2, with D unresolved. V gave up 3 bases and J gave up 8 bases, with 22 bases separating them. Per germline, CDR1 LGHNA and CDR2 YNFKEQ. The CDR3 totals 16 residues. The CDR3 reads CASSQEPGYGLMGYTF. The CDR3 nucleotides read TGTGCCAGCAGCCAGGAGCCGGGGTACGGGCTTATGGGCTACACCTTC.

The gene calls are TRBV10-3 and TRBJ1-1; the D is unclear. CDR3 size: 15 residues. Per the germline V gene, CDR1 is ENHRY and CDR2 is SYGVKD. V shed 2 bases and J shed 0 bases, with 10 bases lying between them. The CDR3 reads CAISEGQELNTEAFF. CDR3 sequence (DNA): TGTGCCATCAGTGAGGGTCAGGAGTTGAACACTGAAGCTTTCTTT.

Within the sample, this clonotype is large (0.1 to 1%). The chain has TRBV19 and TRBJ1-1; maybe TRBD1 (5 bases). Trimming shortened V by 6 bases and J by 7 bases, and 9 bases separated the two germline ends. Per the germline V gene, CDR1 is LNHDA and CDR2 is SQIVND (reference sequence). The CDR3 is 11 residues long. CDR3 loop: CASRRGHEAFF. DNA of the CDR3: TGTGCCAGTAGGCGGGGCCATGAAGCTTTCTTT. The full variable domain, its missing parts supplied by reference TRBV19 and TRBJ1-1, is DGGITQSPKYLFRKEGQNVTLSCEQNLNHDAMYWYRQDPGQGLRLIYYSQIVNDFQKGDIAEGYSVSREKKESFPLTVTSAQKNPTAFYLCASRRGHEAFFGQGTRLTVV.

The chain is built from TRBV28 and TRBJ1-4; D call uncertain. CDR1 is MDHEN and CDR2 is SYDVKM in the germline V gene. The V and J ends lost 2 bases and 3 bases respectively, with 7 bases between them. CDR3 length: 14 amino acids. Here the CDR3 DNA reads TGTGCCAGCAGTTTAGGGGAATCTAATGAAAAACTGTTTTTT. Encoded protein: CASSLGESNEKLFF. The entire variable domain, with the rest obtained from reference TRBV28 and TRBJ1-4, is as follows: DVKVTQSSRYLVKRTGEKVFLECVQDMDHENMFWYRQDPGLGLRLIYFSYDVKMKEKGDIPEGYSVSREKKERFSLILESASTNQTSMYLCASSLGESNEKLFFGSGTQLSVL.

Remarks on this clonotype: With a much larger clone just one base away, this may be a read error. The chain recombines TRBV6-2 or TRBV6-3 with TRBJ2-6, with D unclear. The CDR3 runs to 15 residues. The V gene's germline CDR1 is MNHEY and CDR2 SVGEGT. Deletions cut 2 bases from V and 0 bases from J, with 5 bases between. The CDR3 nucleotides read TGTGCCAGCAGTTACCATGGCTCTGGGGCCAACGTCCTGACTTTC. Its protein is CASSYHGSGANVLTF.

This clonotype was observed a handful of times. This rearrangement joins TRBV5-1 to TRBJ2-3, with D possibly being TRBD2 (6 bases). This CDR3 is built from 14 residues. Germline CDR1 SGHRS, CDR2 YFSETQ. Trimming took off 4 bases at V and 5 bases at J, with 14 bases between the two ends. The CDR3 loop reads CASSQAGLGDTQYF. CDR3 in DNA: TGCGCCAGCAGCCAAGCGGGTTTGGGAGATACGCAGTATTTT.

This clonotype was detected only once. This may be a read error: a much more frequent sequence differs by one nucleotide. The J gene is TRBJ1-2, the V gene TRBV5-3, with a possible D match to TRBD1 (6 bases). TRBV5-3 counts as an open reading frame of uncertain function. This CDR3 contains 13 residues. Trimming took off 1 base at V and 6 bases at J, with 10 bases between the two ends. The DNA of the CDR3 is TGTGCCAGAAGCTTGTCGGGGGGCGATGGCTACACCTTC. This encodes CARSLSGGDGYTF.

The CDR3 sequence is CASSLGLASGANVLTF. DNA of the CDR3: TGTGCCAGCAGCTTAGGATTAGCATCTGGGGCCAACGTCCTGACTTTC. The chain uses TRBV11-2 and TRBJ2-6, with D unresolved. Per germline, CDR1 SGHAT and CDR2 FQNNGV. The CDR3 contains 16 residues. V dropped 1 base and J dropped 1 base, with 8 bases sitting between them.

With regard to this clonotype: A read error may explain this, as a much larger clone is one base away. The genes are TRBV5-6 and TRBJ2-7; the match to TRBD1 covers 12 bases. Trimming took 0 bases from V and 6 from J; bases not matched to a gene: 22. The CDR3 has 21 amino acids. CDR1 and CDR2 from the germline V gene are SGHDT and YYEEEE. The CDR3 nucleotides read TGTGCCAGCAGCTTGGTCGATGAGATTCCTGGGACAGGGGGCGTTCTCGGCGAGCAGTACTTC. Translating it yields CASSLVDEIPGTGGVLGEQYF.

This chain connects TRBV7-2 to TRBJ2-7; 8 bases match TRBD1. Germline-derived CDR1 and CDR2 are SGHTA and FQGNSA. This CDR3 has 14 residues. V was pared by 2 bases and J by 6 bases, with 6 bases of the junction left unmatched. The CDR3 loop is CASSLFAGGGEQYF. Here the CDR3 DNA reads TGTGCCAGCAGCTTATTTGCAGGGGGCGGCGAGCAGTACTTC.